The rows below give T cell receptor beta chains drawn from one sample of a study of metastatic and nonmetastatic thyroid tumors. TCRdb re-clonotyped the PCR reads via MiXCR. Altogether approximately 25,000 clones are present, roughly 17% being singletons, with the ten largest covering around 6.1%. Sequencing was done on a sample of blood. Source of these receptors: a male donor with papillary thyroid cancer or a benign thyroid nodule (not recorded which). Some clones in this sample may be carry-over from other donors' samples. The CDR3 runs from the conserved cysteine through the conserved F or W. D genes are given only for firm matches. Part of the rows lack a size; the others show once, few, many or a class for expanded clones.

clone_size j_call v_call d_call cdr3_aa cdr3_nt
few TRBJ2-7 TRBV10-2 - CASSLDISYEQYF TGCGCCAGCAGTTTGGACATCTCCTACGAGCAGTACTTC
many TRBJ2-7 TRBV4-1 - CASSQDGSRGAYEQYF TGCGCCAGCAGCCAAGATGGGTCTAGGGGCGCGTACGAGCAGTACTTC
- TRBJ2-7 TRBV20-1 - CSASHWQWAPYEQYF TGCAGTGCTAGTCATTGGCAATGGGCACCCTACGAGCAGTACTTC
- TRBJ2-2 TRBV6-2/TRBV6-3 TRBD1 CASSYSPSGQGGTGELFF TGTGCCAGCAGTTACTCACCTTCCGGACAGGGAGGCACCGGGGAGCTGTTTTTT
- TRBJ2-7 TRBV27 TRBD2 CASSYSGSHSGYEQYF TGTGCCAGCAGCTATAGCGGGAGCCACTCTGGATACGAGCAGTACTTC
medium-sized TRBJ2-7 TRBV28 TRBD2 CASSFGTSGSKYF TGTGCCAGCAGTTTTGGGACTAGCGGGTCTAAGTACTTC
few TRBJ1-1 TRBV6-1 - CASGRGGNTEAFF TGTGCCAGTGGCCGGGGGGGGAACACTGAAGCTTTCTTT
many TRBJ1-1 TRBV7-3 - CASSHHETPYTEAFF TGTGCCAGCAGCCACCACGAAACTCCGTACACTGAAGCTTTCTTT
many TRBJ2-7 TRBV20-1 TRBD2 CSARMTSGTYEQYF TGCAGTGCTAGAATGACTAGCGGGACCTACGAGCAGTACTTC
once TRBJ1-6 TRBV4-1 - CASSLSRDFNSPLHF TGCGCCAGCAGCCTTTCGCGGGACTTCAATTCACCCCTCCACTTT
many TRBJ2-1 TRBV10-2 - CASSESLREQFF TGCGCCAGCAGTGAGTCTCTGAGGGAGCAGTTCTTC
many TRBJ2-1 TRBV20-1 - CSARPLRQESYNEQFF TGCAGTGCTAGACCTCTCAGACAGGAATCCTACAATGAGCAGTTCTTC
many TRBJ2-5 TRBV6-1 TRBD1 CASSSPGQGRETQYF TGTGCCAGCAGTTCTCCGGGACAGGGAAGGGAGACCCAGTACTTC
- TRBJ2-5 TRBV5-8 - CASRRGRNLLQETQYF TGTGCCAGCAGACGGGGACGTAACCTACTCCAAGAGACCCAGTACTTC
few TRBJ2-3 TRBV20-1 TRBD2 CSAPTSGISDTQYF TGCAGTGCACCTACTAGCGGGATCTCCGATACGCAGTATTTT
many TRBJ2-3 TRBV11-2 TRBD1 CASTTGGPGDTQYF TGTGCCAGCACTACAGGGGGACCGGGAGATACGCAGTATTTT
many TRBJ2-7 TRBV9 TRBD2 CASSPGGNNEYEQYF TGTGCCAGCAGCCCCGGGGGGAACAATGAATACGAGCAGTACTTC
many TRBJ2-1 TRBV29-1 - CSVGTGGYNEQFF TGCAGCGTGGGGACCGGGGGTTACAATGAGCAGTTCTTC
- TRBJ1-2 TRBV3-1 - CASSRGRRYGYTF TGTGCCAGCAGCCGCGGACGCCGTTATGGCTACACCTTC
few TRBJ2-7 TRBV4-2 - CASSQGRGRASSYEQYF TGTGCCAGCAGCCAAGGGAGAGGAAGGGCCAGCTCCTACGAGCAGTACTTC
many TRBJ2-1 TRBV5-1 TRBD2 CASSFTSGIYNEQFF TGCGCCAGCAGCTTTACCAGCGGGATTTACAATGAGCAGTTCTTC
- TRBJ1-6 TRBV30 TRBD1 CAWSDGTGYSPLHF TGTGCCTGGAGTGACGGGACAGGGTATTCACCCCTCCACTTT
many TRBJ1-5 TRBV5-1 TRBD1 CASSLKGASNQPQHF TGCGCCAGCAGCTTGAAGGGGGCGAGCAATCAGCCCCAGCATTTT
many TRBJ1-5 TRBV5-1 TRBD1 CASSFDGQGNQPQHF TGCGCCAGCAGCTTCGATGGACAGGGCAATCAGCCCCAGCATTTT
few TRBJ1-1 TRBV29-1 - CSAMGGDSNTEAFF TGCAGCGCCATGGGGGGTGACAGTAACACTGAAGCTTTCTTT
- TRBJ2-5 TRBV6-2/TRBV6-3 TRBD2 CASSYSSGGHQETQYF TGTGCCAGCAGTTACTCTAGCGGGGGACATCAAGAGACCCAGTACTTC
few TRBJ1-1 TRBV6-5 - CASSLGWGKGYTEAFF TGTGCCAGCAGTTTAGGGTGGGGGAAGGGGTACACTGAAGCTTTCTTT
few TRBJ2-6 TRBV7-2 TRBD2 CASSLSAGTSGWSGANVLTF TGTGCCAGCAGCTTATCGGCTGGGACTAGCGGATGGTCTGGGGCCAACGTCCTGACTTTC
- TRBJ2-1 TRBV20-1 TRBD2 CSARASGGYYNEQFF TGCAGTGCTAGGGCTAGCGGGGGCTACTACAATGAGCAGTTCTTC
many TRBJ2-7 TRBV18 - CASSPGEGSEQYF TGTGCCAGCTCACCCGGGGAAGGGTCCGAGCAGTACTTC
- TRBJ2-1 TRBV7-3 TRBD2 CASSVLAGVGEQFF TGTGCCAGCAGCGTACTAGCGGGAGTCGGTGAGCAGTTCTTC
many TRBJ1-2 TRBV24-1 - CATSVQRWAGYTF TGTGCCACCAGTGTTCAGCGCTGGGCTGGCTACACCTTC
few TRBJ1-1 TRBV27 - CASSLYLATEAFF TGTGCCAGCAGTTTATACCTTGCTACTGAAGCTTTCTTT
medium-sized TRBJ2-7 TRBV7-6 - CASSLGTRTSGEQYF TGTGCCAGCAGCTTAGGGACAAGGACTTCTGGGGAGCAGTACTTC
- TRBJ1-1 TRBV6-5 - CASSYGGPLWNTEAFF TGTGCCAGCAGTTACGGCGGCCCGTTGTGGAACACTGAAGCTTTCTTT
- TRBJ1-2 TRBV11-2 TRBD1 CASSFRDREGGYTF TGTGCCAGCAGCTTCCGGGACAGGGAGGGTGGCTACACCTTC
many TRBJ2-1 TRBV5-1 TRBD2 CASSLETSGRNKFF TGCGCCAGCAGCTTGGAGACTAGCGGGAGGAACAAGTTCTTC
few TRBJ2-7 TRBV3-1 - CASSQPRGEQYF TGTGCCAGCAGCCAACCCAGGGGCGAGCAGTACTTC